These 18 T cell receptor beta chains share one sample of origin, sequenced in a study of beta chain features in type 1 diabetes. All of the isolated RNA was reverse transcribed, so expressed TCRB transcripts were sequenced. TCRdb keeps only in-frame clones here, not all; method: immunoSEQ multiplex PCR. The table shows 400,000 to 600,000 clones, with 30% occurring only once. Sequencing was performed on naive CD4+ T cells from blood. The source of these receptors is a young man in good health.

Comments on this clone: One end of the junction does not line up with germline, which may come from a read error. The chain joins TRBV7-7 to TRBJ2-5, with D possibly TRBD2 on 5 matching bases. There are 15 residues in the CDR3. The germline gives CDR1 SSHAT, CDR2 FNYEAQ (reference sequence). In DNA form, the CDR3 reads TGTGCTAGCAGCTTAGGAACCACGGGAAAAGAGACCCAGTACTTC. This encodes CASSLGTTGKETQYF.

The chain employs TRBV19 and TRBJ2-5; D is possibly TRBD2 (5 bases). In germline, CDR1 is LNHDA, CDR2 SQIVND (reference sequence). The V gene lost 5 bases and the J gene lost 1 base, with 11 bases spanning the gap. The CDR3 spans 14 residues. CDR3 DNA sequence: TGTGCCAGTAGTCATACTAGGACCCAAGAGACCCAGTACTTC. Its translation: CASSHTRTQETQYF.

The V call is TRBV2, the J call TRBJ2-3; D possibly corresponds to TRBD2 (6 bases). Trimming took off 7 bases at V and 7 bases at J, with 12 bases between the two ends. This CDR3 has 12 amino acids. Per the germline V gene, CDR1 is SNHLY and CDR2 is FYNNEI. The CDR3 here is CASTGLGYTQYF. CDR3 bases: TGTGCCAGCACGGGACTCGGGTATACGCAGTATTTT.

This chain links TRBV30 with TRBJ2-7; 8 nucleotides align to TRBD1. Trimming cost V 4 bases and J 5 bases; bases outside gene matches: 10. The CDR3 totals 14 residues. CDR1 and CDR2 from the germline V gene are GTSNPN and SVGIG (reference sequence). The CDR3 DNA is TGTGCCTGGAACCTGGGCAGGGGGCTGAACGAGCAGTACTTC. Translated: CAWNLGRGLNEQYF. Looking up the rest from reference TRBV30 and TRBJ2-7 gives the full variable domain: SQTIHQWPATLVQPVGSPLSLECTVEGTSNPNLYWYRQAAGRGLQLLFYSVGIGQISSEVPQNLSASRPQDRQFILSSKKLLLSDSGFYLCAWNLGRGLNEQYFGPGTRLTVT.

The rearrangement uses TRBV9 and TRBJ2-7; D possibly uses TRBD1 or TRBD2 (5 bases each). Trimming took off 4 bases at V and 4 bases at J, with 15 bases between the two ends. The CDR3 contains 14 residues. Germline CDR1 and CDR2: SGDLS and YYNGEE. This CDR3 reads CASSFRTWGYEQYF. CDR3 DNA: TGTGCCAGCAGCTTCCGGACGTGGGGGTACGAGCAGTACTTC.

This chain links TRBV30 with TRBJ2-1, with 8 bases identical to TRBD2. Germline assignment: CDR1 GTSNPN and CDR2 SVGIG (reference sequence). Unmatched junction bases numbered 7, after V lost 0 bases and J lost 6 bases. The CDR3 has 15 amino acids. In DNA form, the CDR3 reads TGTGCCTGGAGTGTACGTTTCAGCGGGGGCAATGAGCAGTTCTTC. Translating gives CAWSVRFSGGNEQFF.

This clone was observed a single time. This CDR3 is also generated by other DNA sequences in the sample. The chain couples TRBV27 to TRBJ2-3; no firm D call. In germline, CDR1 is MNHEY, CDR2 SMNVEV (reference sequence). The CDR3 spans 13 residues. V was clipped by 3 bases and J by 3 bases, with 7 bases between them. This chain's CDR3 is CASSFSRTDTQYF. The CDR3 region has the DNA TGTGCCAGCAGTTTTTCCCGGACAGATACGCAGTATTTT.

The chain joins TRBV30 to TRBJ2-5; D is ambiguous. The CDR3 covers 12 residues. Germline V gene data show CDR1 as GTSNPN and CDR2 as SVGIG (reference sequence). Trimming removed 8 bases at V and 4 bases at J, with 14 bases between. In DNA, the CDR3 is TGTGCCGGCAGCCGATTTGGAGAGACCCAGTACTTC. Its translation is CAGSRFGETQYF.

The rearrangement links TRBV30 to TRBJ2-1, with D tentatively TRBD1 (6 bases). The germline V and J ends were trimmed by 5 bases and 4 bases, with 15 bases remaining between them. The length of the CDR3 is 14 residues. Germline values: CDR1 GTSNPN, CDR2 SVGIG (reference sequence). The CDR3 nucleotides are TGTGCCTGGGGTGGGCAGGGGTATTACAATGAGCAGTTCTTC. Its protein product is CAWGGQGYYNEQFF. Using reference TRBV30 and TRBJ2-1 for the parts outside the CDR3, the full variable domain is SQTIHQWPATLVQPVGSPLSLECTVEGTSNPNLYWYRQAAGRGLQLLFYSVGIGQISSEVPQNLSASRPQDRQFILSSKKLLLSDSGFYLCAWGGQGYYNEQFFGPGTRLTVL.

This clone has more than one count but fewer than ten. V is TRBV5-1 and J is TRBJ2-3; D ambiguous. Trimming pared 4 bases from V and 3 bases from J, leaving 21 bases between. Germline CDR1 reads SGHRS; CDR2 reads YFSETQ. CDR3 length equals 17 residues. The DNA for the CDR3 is TGCGCCAGCAGCCCCATCCCAGGACCTCCCAATACAGATACGCAGTATTTT. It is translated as CASSPIPGPPNTDTQYF.

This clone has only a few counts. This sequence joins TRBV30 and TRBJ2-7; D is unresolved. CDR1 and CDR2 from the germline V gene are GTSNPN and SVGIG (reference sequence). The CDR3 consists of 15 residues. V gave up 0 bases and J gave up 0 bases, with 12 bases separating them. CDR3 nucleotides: TGTGCCTGGAGTGTACCCGGCGCGAGCTCCTACGAGCAGTACTTC. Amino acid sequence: CAWSVPGASSYEQYF.

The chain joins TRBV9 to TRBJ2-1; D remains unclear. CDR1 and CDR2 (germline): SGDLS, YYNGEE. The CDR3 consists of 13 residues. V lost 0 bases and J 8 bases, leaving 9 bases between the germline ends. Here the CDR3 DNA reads TGTGCCAGCAGCGTAGTGGGTAGCCATGAGCAGTTCTTC. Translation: CASSVVGSHEQFF.

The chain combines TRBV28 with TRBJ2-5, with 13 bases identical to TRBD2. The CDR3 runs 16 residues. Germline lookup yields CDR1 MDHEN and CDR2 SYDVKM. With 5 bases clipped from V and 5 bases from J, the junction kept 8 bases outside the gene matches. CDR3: CASSTRTSGRGETQYF. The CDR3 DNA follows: TGTGCCAGCAGTACCAGGACTAGCGGGAGAGGGGAGACCCAGTACTTC.

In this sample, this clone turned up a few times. The CDR3 bases are TGTGCCACCAAAAAAAGGGACTACAACCAAGAGACCCAGTACTTC. Amino acids: CATKKRDYNQETQYF. The chain employs TRBV15 and TRBJ2-5; 7 positions match TRBD2. From germline, CDR1 is LNHNV and CDR2 YYDKDF (reference sequence). The CDR3 contains 15 residues. Losses at the gene ends were 7 bases for V and 0 bases for J; bases not matched to a gene: 8.

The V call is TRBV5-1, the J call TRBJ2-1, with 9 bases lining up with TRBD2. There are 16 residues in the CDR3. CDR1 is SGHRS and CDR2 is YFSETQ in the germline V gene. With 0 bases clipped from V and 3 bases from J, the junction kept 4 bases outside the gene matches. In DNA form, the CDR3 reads TGCGCCAGCAGCTTGGTAGCGGGAGAGCTCTACAATGAGCAGTTCTTC. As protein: CASSLVAGELYNEQFF.

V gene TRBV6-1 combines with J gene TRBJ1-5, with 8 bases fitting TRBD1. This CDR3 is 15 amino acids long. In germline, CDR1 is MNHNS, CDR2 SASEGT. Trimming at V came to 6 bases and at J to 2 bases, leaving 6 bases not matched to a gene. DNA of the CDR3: TGTGCCAGCAGGGAGATGGACAGGGGCAATCAGCCCCAGCATTTT. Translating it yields CASREMDRGNQPQHF.

This CDR3 is CASSLSGAGRETQYF. The CDR3, as DNA: TGTGCCAGCAGCTTAAGCGGGGCGGGGAGAGAGACCCAGTACTTC. The chain has TRBV7-3 and TRBJ2-5, with D perhaps matching TRBD2 (6 bases). Trimming cost V 1 base and J 4 bases, with 13 bases left between them. CDR1 SGHTA and CDR2 FQGTGA come from the germline V gene. This CDR3 has 15 amino acids.

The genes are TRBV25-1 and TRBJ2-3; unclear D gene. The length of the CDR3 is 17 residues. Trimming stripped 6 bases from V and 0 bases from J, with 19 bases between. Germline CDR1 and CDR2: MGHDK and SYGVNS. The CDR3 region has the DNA TGTGCCAGCAGCCCAACTACGGGCCGCCCTAGCACAGATACGCAGTATTTT. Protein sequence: CASSPTTGRPSTDTQYF.